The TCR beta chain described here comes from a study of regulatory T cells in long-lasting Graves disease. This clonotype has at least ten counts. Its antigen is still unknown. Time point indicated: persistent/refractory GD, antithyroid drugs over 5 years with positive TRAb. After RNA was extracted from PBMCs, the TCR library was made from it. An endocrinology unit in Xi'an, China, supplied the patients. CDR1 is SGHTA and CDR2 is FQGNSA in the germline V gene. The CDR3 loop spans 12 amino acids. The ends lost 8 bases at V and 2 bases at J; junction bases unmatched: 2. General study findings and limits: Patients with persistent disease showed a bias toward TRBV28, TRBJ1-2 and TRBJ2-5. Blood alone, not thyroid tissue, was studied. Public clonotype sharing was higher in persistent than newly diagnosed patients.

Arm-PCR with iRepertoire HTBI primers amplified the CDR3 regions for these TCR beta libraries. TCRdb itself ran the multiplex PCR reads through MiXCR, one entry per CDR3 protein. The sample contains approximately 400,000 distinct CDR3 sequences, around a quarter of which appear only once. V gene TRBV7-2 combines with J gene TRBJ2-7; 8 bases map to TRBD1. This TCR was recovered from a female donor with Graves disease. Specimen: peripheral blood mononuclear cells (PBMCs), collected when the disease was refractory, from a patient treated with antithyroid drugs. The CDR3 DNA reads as TGTGCCAGCGCCAGGGGGCCCTACGAGCAGTACTTC. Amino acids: CASARGPYEQYF.